The 28 T cell receptor beta chains below were found in one sample sequenced in a study of cytomegalovirus exposure and HLA in healthy donors. Amplification used 60 Vbeta primers and 13 Jbeta primers. The table came from immunoSEQ multiplex PCR; TCRdb's copy has only in-frame clones and leaves some out. The data hold about 140,000 clones, with roughly four fifths observed a single time. Material: PBMCs. The receptors come from a man in his thirties or forties in good health and CMV-seronegative.

The chain has TRBV28 and TRBJ1-3; D remains unclear. V was cut by 6 bases and J by 2 bases, with 14 bases left in between. Germline loops: CDR1 MDHEN, CDR2 SYDVKM. This CDR3 spans 15 amino acids. For the CDR3, the DNA is TGTGCCAGCAGCCCCCAGGAAGTAGCTGGAAACACCATATATTTT. Translating gives CASSPQEVAGNTIYF.

The rearrangement uses TRBV6-5 and TRBJ1-1, with D unresolved. V shed 7 bases and J shed 1 base, with 10 bases lying between them. The CDR3 contains 13 residues. Germline V CDR1 and CDR2: MNHEY, SVGAGI. Here the CDR3 reads CASNPGWNTEAFF. The CDR3 coding sequence is TGTGCCAGCAATCCAGGATGGAACACTGAAGCTTTCTTT.

This rearrangement joins TRBV27 to TRBJ2-1; TRBD2 agrees at 11 bases. V trimming: 2 bases; J trimming: 6 bases; junction bases outside the gene matches: 3. The germline V gene has CDR1 MNHEY and CDR2 SMNVEV (reference sequence). The CDR3 is 15 amino acids. The CDR3 spells CASSLGTSGTNEQFF. In DNA, the CDR3 is TGTGCCAGCAGTTTAGGGACTAGCGGAACCAATGAGCAGTTCTTC.

The rearrangement uses TRBV6-1 and TRBJ2-1, with D perhaps matching TRBD1 (5 bases). Germline V gene sequence: CDR1 MNHNS, CDR2 SASEGT. V was trimmed by 2 bases and J by 0 bases, leaving 8 bases between them. CDR3 length: 15 amino acids. CDR3 nucleotides: TGTGCCAGCAGTGAAAGGGGCGGCTCCTACAATGAGCAGTTCTTC. This gives the protein CASSERGGSYNEQFF.

This chain joins TRBV28 and TRBJ2-7; D gene ambiguous. The V end was cut by 3 bases, the J end by 4 bases, with 13 bases between. Germline V lookup: CDR1 MDHEN, CDR2 SYDVKM. The CDR3 sequence is 14 residues long. This chain's CDR3 is CASSFDWRTYEQYF. Written as DNA, the CDR3 is TGTGCCAGCAGTTTCGACTGGAGAACGTACGAGCAGTACTTC.

The CDR3 loop reads CASSLERYYEQYF. The CDR3 nucleotides read TGTGCCAGCAGTCTCGAGAGATACTACGAGCAGTACTTC. The V gene is TRBV28, the J gene TRBJ2-7; D is unclear. Looked up from germline, CDR1 is MDHEN and CDR2 is SYDVKM. Trimming left V 5 bases short and J 3 bases short, with 11 bases between. This CDR3 contains 13 residues.

J is TRBJ2-4 and V is TRBV5-1; maybe TRBD1 (6 bases). The ends were cut back, 1 base at V and 6 bases at J, with 11 bases in the middle. Germline CDR1 reads SGHRS; CDR2 reads YFSETQ. The CDR3 extends over 14 amino acids. The CDR3 nucleotides read TGCGCCAGCAGCTTGACAGGGCTGGGAAACATTCAGTACTTC. Its protein product is CASSLTGLGNIQYF.

As to this clone: Other DNA variants within this sample encode the same CDR3. The chain employs TRBV9 and TRBJ1-1, with 9 positions matching TRBD1. Trimming took 2 bases from V and 1 from J; bases not matched to a gene: 9. The CDR3 covers 17 residues. CDR1 and CDR2 from the germline V gene are SGDLS and YYNGEE. CDR3 coding DNA: TGTGCCAGCAGCGTGGGTGCGGGACAGGGAACGAACACTGAAGCTTTCTTT. Encoded protein: CASSVGAGQGTNTEAFF.

The chain recombines TRBV5-1 with TRBJ1-5; maybe TRBD1 (5 bases). V was clipped by 5 bases and J by 7 bases, with 10 bases between them. CDR1 is SGHRS and CDR2 is YFSETQ in the germline V gene. The CDR3 consists of 12 residues. CDR3 protein: CASRLAGQPQHF. CDR3 coding DNA: TGCGCCAGCAGACTAGCAGGGCAGCCCCAGCATTTT. The full variable domain, rest sourced from reference TRBV5-1 and TRBJ1-5, is KAGVTQTPRYLIKTRGQQVTLSCSPISGHRSVSWYQQTPGQGLQFLFEYFSETQRNKGNFPGRFSGRQFSNSRSEMNVSTLELGDSALYLCASRLAGQPQHFGDGTRLSIL.

The chain links TRBV2 to TRBJ1-1; no firm D call. Trimming cost V 2 bases and J 5 bases, with 9 bases left between them. The CDR3 runs to 13 residues. CDR1 and CDR2 (germline): SNHLY, FYNNEI. CDR3 coding DNA: TGTGCCAGCAGTGAACGCGAGGAGACTGAAGCTTTCTTT. Translation gives CASSEREETEAFF.

This clone showed up just once. The chain couples TRBV29-1 to TRBJ1-2; tentative D call: TRBD1 (5 bases). Trimming pared 3 bases from V and 4 bases from J, leaving 9 bases between. In germline, CDR1 is SQVTM, CDR2 ANQGSEA. This CDR3 comprises 12 residues. In DNA form, the CDR3 reads TGCAGCGTTGATTTGGACACCTATGGCTACACCTTC. It encodes CSVDLDTYGYTF.

With regard to this clone: Relative to the germline gene, one junction end is altered; a read error may explain this. The rearrangement uses TRBV5-1 and TRBJ1-4; D gene uncertain. Looked up from germline, CDR1 is SGHRS and CDR2 is YFSETQ. This CDR3 has 12 amino acids. The CDR3 region has the DNA TGCGCCAGCAGTTTGGACGGTGAAAAACTGTTTTTT. It encodes CASSLDGEKLFF.

The chain recombines TRBV11-2 with TRBJ2-1; 11 bases fit TRBD1. The CDR3 extends over 16 amino acids. Germline CDR1 and CDR2: SGHAT and FQNNGV. V shed 5 bases, J shed 2 bases, and the junction held 5 bases outside the gene matches. The CDR3 sequence: CASSPRTGGPYNEQFF. CDR3 DNA sequence: TGTGCCAGCAGCCCTCGGACAGGGGGCCCCTACAATGAGCAGTTCTTC.

This clone came up a few times. The chain couples TRBV5-6 to TRBJ2-5; 9 nucleotides align to TRBD2. Germline CDR1 and CDR2: SGHDT and YYEEEE. The CDR3 spans 16 residues. Unmatched junction bases numbered 7, after V lost 2 bases and J lost 2 bases. In DNA form, the CDR3 reads TGTGCCAGCAGCTTCCCCGGGACTAGCCTACAAGAGACCCAGTACTTC. This encodes CASSFPGTSLQETQYF.

V gene TRBV7-2 combines with J gene TRBJ2-5; possibly TRBD1 for D (6 bases). Per germline, CDR1 SGHTA and CDR2 FQGNSA. This CDR3 spans 14 amino acids. V lost 0 bases and J lost 3, with 8 bases in between. This CDR3 reads CASSLAGGKETQYF. CDR3 DNA sequence: TGTGCCAGCAGCTTAGCAGGGGGTAAAGAGACCCAGTACTTC.

This chain uses TRBV7-2 with TRBJ2-6; D ambiguous. Per germline, CDR1 SGHTA and CDR2 FQGNSA. V lost 1 base and J lost 0, with 10 bases in between. There are 17 residues in the CDR3. The CDR3: CASSLGGQPSGANVLTF. The CDR3 nucleotides are TGTGCCAGCAGCTTAGGTGGGCAGCCCTCTGGGGCCAACGTCCTGACTTTC.

A note on this clone: The junction departs from the called germline gene at one end, perhaps through a read error. The gene calls are TRBV7-7 and TRBJ1-4, with unresolved D. The CDR3 runs 14 residues. Per germline, CDR1 SSHAT and CDR2 FNYEAQ (reference sequence). The CDR3, as DNA: TGTGCTAGCAGCTTAACAGCAACTAATGAAAAACTGTTTTTT. Amino acids: CASSLTATNEKLFF.

J is TRBJ2-7 and V is TRBV5-4; TRBD2 matches at 9 bases. This CDR3 region has 15 residues. Trimming took 6 bases from V and 0 from J; bases not matched to a gene: 7. Per the germline V gene, CDR1 is SGHNT and CDR2 is YYREEE (reference sequence). CDR3 region: CASTLLAGDSYEQYF. CDR3 coding DNA: TGTGCCAGCACCCTTTTAGCGGGAGACTCCTACGAGCAGTACTTC.

V and J are TRBV6-5 and TRBJ2-7; TRBD2 matches 10 bases. The length of the CDR3 is 15 residues. Germline CDR1 is MNHEY and CDR2 is SVGAGI. The V segment lost 4 bases and the J segment 4 bases; nucleotides outside the gene matches: 7. The CDR3 sequence: CASSLGASGSYEQYF. DNA for the CDR3: TGTGCCAGCAGTTTAGGAGCTAGCGGGAGTTACGAGCAGTACTTC.

The chain recombines TRBV18 with TRBJ1-4; D remains ambiguous. V was pared by 3 bases and J by 4 bases, with 9 bases between. The CDR3 is made up of 14 amino acids. Germline CDR1 and CDR2: KGHSH and LQKENI. The DNA for the CDR3 is TGTGCCAGCTCACCGGCAGGCTATAATGAAAAACTGTTTTTT. Amino acids: CASSPAGYNEKLFF. The complete variable domain, with remaining parts taken from reference TRBV18 and TRBJ1-4, reads NAGVMQNPRHLVRRRGQEARLRCSPMKGHSHVYWYRQLPEEGLKFMVYLQKENIIDESGMPKERFSAEFPKEGPSILRIQQVVRGDSAAYFCASSPAGYNEKLFFGSGTQLSVL.

J is TRBJ1-1 and V is TRBV6-6, with D uncertain. CDR3 size: 15 residues. Germline CDR1 MNHNY, CDR2 SVGAGI (reference sequence). The ends were cut back, 0 bases at V and 1 base at J, with 9 bases in the middle. The CDR3 DNA reads TGTGCCAGCAGTTACTCGCGGCAGTCGAACACTGAAGCTTTCTTT. Translated, it gives CASSYSRQSNTEAFF.

J is TRBJ2-3 and V is TRBV6-5; 7 bases are shared with TRBD2. J was trimmed by 2 bases and V by 0 bases; bases with no gene match: 5. The V gene's germline CDR1 is MNHEY and CDR2 SVGAGI. The length of the CDR3 is 16 residues. The CDR3 region has the DNA TGTGCCAGCAGTTACTCTGGGGAGGGGCTCACAGATACGCAGTATTTT. Its translation is CASSYSGEGLTDTQYF.

The chain is built from TRBV2 and TRBJ2-7, with 9 bases that match TRBD2. V lost 5 bases and J lost 5; bases outside the gene matches: 10. CDR3 length equals 15 residues. The germline CDR1 and CDR2 sequences are SNHLY and FYNNEI. The CDR3 is CASSQRGTSLDEQYF. CDR3 DNA: TGTGCCAGCAGTCAAAGGGGGACTAGCTTGGACGAGCAGTACTTC. Drawing the rest from reference TRBV2 and TRBJ2-7, the complete variable domain is EPEVTQTPSHQVTQMGQEVILRCVPISNHLYFYWYRQILGQKVEFLVSFYNNEISEKSEIFDDQFSVERPDGSNFTLKIRSTKLEDSAMYFCASSQRGTSLDEQYFGPGTRLTVT.

The V gene is TRBV18, the J gene TRBJ2-7, with D possibly TRBD2 on 5 matching bases. This CDR3 contains 14 residues. The germline gives CDR1 KGHSH, CDR2 LQKENI. V was cut by 4 bases and J by 0 bases, with 10 bases left in between. The CDR3 DNA follows: TGTGCCAGCTCACAATCAGCGGACTCCTACGAGCAGTACTTC. This codes for CASSQSADSYEQYF.

This clone was counted a single time. The rearrangement uses TRBV6-1 and TRBJ2-7, with D tentatively TRBD2 (6 bases). Deletions cut 4 bases from V and 0 bases from J, with 16 bases between. The CDR3 is 16 residues long. Per germline, CDR1 MNHNS and CDR2 SASEGT. The CDR3 loop is CASSGTPSASSYEQYF. CDR3 bases: TGTGCCAGCAGTGGCACCCCTAGCGCCAGCTCCTACGAGCAGTACTTC.

J is TRBJ2-2 and V is TRBV9, with 11 positions matching TRBD2. Trimming cost V 2 bases and J 4 bases; bases outside gene matches: 4. The CDR3 is 16 amino acids. The germline gives CDR1 SGDLS, CDR2 YYNGEE. The CDR3 sequence: CASSVGTSGFTGELFF. The CDR3 DNA reads TGTGCCAGCAGCGTGGGGACTAGCGGCTTCACCGGGGAGCTGTTTTTT.

The chain employs TRBV5-1 and TRBJ2-2, with D unclear. Looked up from germline, CDR1 is SGHRS and CDR2 is YFSETQ. The V and J ends lost 2 bases and 5 bases respectively, with 7 bases between them. CDR3 size: 13 residues. This CDR3 is CASSLQETGELFF. The CDR3 bases are TGCGCCAGCAGCTTACAAGAAACCGGGGAGCTGTTTTTT.

The chain has TRBV21-1 and TRBJ2-1; the listed D gene, TRBD1, was not tested against the DNA. TRBV21-1 is recorded as a pseudogene. The CDR3 is 18 amino acids. CDR3 DNA sequence: TGTGCCAGCAGCAACTACTCCGGACAGGTTCGCTCCTACAATGAGCAGTTCTTC. This encodes CASSNYSGQVRSYNEQFF.